This TCR beta chain stems from a study of CD8 T cells in seronegative destructive rheumatoid arthritis (dated by TCRdb to about 2020). Looking at the study overall: At the time of sampling, biological drugs were being given to most of the eight CND-RA patients. Rather than undergoing new sequencing, the seropositive RA, seronegative RA and healthy control comparison cohorts were drawn from an earlier published TCRbeta dataset. Researchers compared peripheral CD8+ TCRbeta repertoires from patients with CCP-negative destructive rheumatoid arthritis (CND-RA) against repertoires from newly diagnosed seropositive RA, seronegative RA and healthy controls.

Study-wide findings and limitations: The small size of the CND-RA cohort was acknowledged as a study limitation. Because no diagnostic samples were available, the TCR repertoire differences may partly reflect poor disease control over the years rather than being present at onset. More CMV-reactive and fewer influenza A-reactive CD8+ TCRbeta sequences were observed in CND-RA repertoires than in controls and other RA subtypes. Once age was adjusted for, the CD8+ TCRbeta repertoires of CND-RA patients appeared less diverse and more clonal than the repertoires of other RA subtypes. The authors read the apparently distinct set of enriched public clonotypes carried by CND-RA patients as support for a separate disease subset. Across the roughly 100,000 clonotypes tested, no public clonotype enrichment survived Benjamini-Hochberg correction.

This clone has a handful of counts. Its target antigen remains unknown. Base qualities are not at hand, and no much larger clone is one base apart. Following the manufacturer's instructions, genomic DNA from CD8+ cells served as the input for TCRbeta sequencing. A genomics technology centre in Finland performed the TCRbeta sequencing with the immunoSEQ assay. As for the original processing: The clonotype tables produced by the immunoSEQ preprocessing pipeline were converted into VDJtools format, and any non-productive clonotypes were filtered out. Samples below 10,000 reads were excluded and the rest subsampled to 10,000 reads; most of the eight CND-RA samples passed. Shannon-Wiener, Simpson and clonality indices were calculated with the VDJtools CalcDiversityStats function on data subsampled to 10,000 reads. Non-singleton TCRbeta clonotypes were hard-matched, with no mismatches allowed, against VDJdb to infer antigen specificity. Clusters with potentially shared antigen targets were formed by grouping CDR3 sequences that differed by one amino acid (Hamming distance 1). Public clonotypes were tested for group enrichment with one-sided Fisher's exact tests after resampling groups to six samples, repeated ten times. The immuneACCESS repertoire file appears here via TCRdb, limited to in-frame rearrangements. These files lack a portion of the clones; in checked studies, under half of the deficit traces to unresolved V genes, and the cause of the others is not known. Clonal size and the V and J genes are those of that table, whereas D and trimming came from the DNA. Present in this sample are fewer than 5,000 clones, 70% to 85% of which were seen just once. The top ten clonotypes cover 35% to 40% of the sample.

The cysteine opens and the phenylalanine closes a CDR3 of 10 amino acids. The read is trimmed to its CDR3 DNA, 30 bases read in frame from base 1. The V and J ends are trimmed by 2 bases and 8 bases, leaving 6 bases between them. The germline V gene specifies SQVTM as CDR1 and ANQGSEA as CDR2. CND-RA patients tested negative on the clinical CCP2 antibody test, and even with active therapy their joint destruction kept progressing. All CND-RA patients were characterized by typical joint destruction in wrists and ankles and by failure of conventional anti-rheumatic therapy. CND-RA patients were sampled not at diagnosis but after long disease histories, which in several cases spanned decades. Approximately 50 millilitres of EDTA-anticoagulated peripheral blood were drawn from each patient. Peripheral blood mononuclear cells were isolated by Ficoll-Paque PLUS density gradient separation. CD8+ cells were isolated from fresh or cryopreserved PBMCs by AutoMACS magnetic bead positive selection, with purity checked by flow cytometry. Genomic DNA was extracted using Nucleospin Tissue or Tissue XS kits and then quantified on a Qubit 2.0 fluorometer.

This clonotype was obtained from a woman aged 45 to 70 with seronegative destructive rheumatoid arthritis. The specimen sequenced was CD8+ T cells from blood. This chain joins TRBV29-1 to TRBJ1-2; the D gene cannot be named for sure. The DNA is as follows: TGCAGCGTTGAAAGAGGGGGCTACACCTTC. Protein translation: CSVERGGYTF.